The 28 T cell receptor beta chains in this list originate from one sample, sequenced in a study of cytomegalovirus exposure and HLA in healthy donors. The study ran its PCR with 60 Vbeta and 13 Jbeta primers. This table comes from immunoSEQ multiplex PCR, and its TCRdb copy is limited to in-frame clones, with some not included. This table has 100,000 to 150,000 clones, 70% to 90% appearing once. The sample comprised PBMCs. These receptors came from a boy younger than 18 in good health and CMV-seronegative.

The rearrangement joins TRBV13 to TRBJ1-2; D possibly corresponds to TRBD1 (5 bases). V lost 0 bases and J 3 bases, leaving 11 bases between the germline ends. This CDR3 has 15 amino acids. The germline V gene encodes CDR1 PRHDT and CDR2 FYEKMQ (reference sequence). This chain's CDR3 is CASSLGGGVDYGYTF. DNA of the CDR3: TGTGCCAGCAGCTTAGGGGGGGGAGTAGACTATGGCTACACCTTC. The whole variable domain, remainder taken from reference TRBV13 and TRBJ1-2, is AAGVIQSPRHLIKEKRETATLKCYPIPRHDTVYWYQQGPGQDPQFLISFYEKMQSDKGSIPDRFSAQQFSDYHSELNMSSLELGDSALYFCASSLGGGVDYGYTFGSGTRLTVV.

The chain links TRBV12-5 to TRBJ2-7; 9 bases are a match to TRBD1. J lost 2 bases, V lost 5 bases, and 4 bases had no gene match. CDR3 length: 14 residues. CDR1 and CDR2 from the germline V gene are LGHNT and FRNRAP. The CDR3 is CASGLGTGTYEQYF. The CDR3 nucleotides are TGTGCTAGTGGTCTCGGGACAGGGACCTACGAGCAGTACTTC.

This sequence joins TRBV27 and TRBJ1-5; D gene ambiguous. The CDR3 contains 14 residues. In germline, CDR1 is MNHEY, CDR2 SMNVEV (reference sequence). V lost 5 bases and J lost 9, with 17 bases in between. CDR3 loop: CASSLTSDSSPQHF. The DNA for the CDR3 is TGTGCCAGCAGTCTGACCTCCGACTCGTCGCCCCAGCATTTT.

The chain is built from TRBV6-4 and TRBJ1-2, with 8 bases that match TRBD1. The CDR3 is 16 amino acids. Germline CDR1 MRHNA, CDR2 SNTAGT. J lost 4 bases, V lost 0 bases, and 7 bases had no gene match. In DNA, the CDR3 is TGTGCCAGCAGTGACTCGGCCGGGACAGGTCCCTATGGCTACACCTTC. Its protein product is CASSDSAGTGPYGYTF.

The V and J genes are TRBV5-6 and TRBJ1-2, with TRBD1 as a possible D gene (6 bases). The CDR3 is 14 residues long. V was clipped by 1 base and J by 6 bases, with 13 bases between them. Germline-derived CDR1 and CDR2 are SGHDT and YYEEEE. The CDR3 here is CASSLLQGKDGYTF. For the CDR3, the DNA is TGTGCCAGCAGCTTGTTACAGGGTAAAGATGGCTACACCTTC.

V usage is TRBV2 and J usage is TRBJ1-1; D possibly corresponds to TRBD1 (5 bases). Germline V lookup: CDR1 SNHLY, CDR2 FYNNEI. CDR3 length: 14 amino acids. Trimming took off 6 bases at V and 1 base at J, with 12 bases between the two ends. CDR3 protein: CASSGDSWNTEAFF. For the CDR3, the DNA is TGTGCCAGCAGCGGAGACAGCTGGAACACTGAAGCTTTCTTT.

The chain couples TRBV7-9 to TRBJ2-4; 10 bases fit TRBD2. The germline CDR1 and CDR2 sequences are SEHNR and FQNEAQ (reference sequence). The CDR3 extends over 14 amino acids. The V segment lost 6 bases and the J segment 7 bases; nucleotides outside the gene matches: 6. The CDR3 loop is CASSPGLASNIQYF. CDR3 nucleotide sequence: TGTGCCAGCAGTCCGGGACTAGCGTCGAACATTCAGTACTTC.

The chain links TRBV18 to TRBJ2-7; 11 nucleotides align to TRBD1. The CDR3 consists of 18 residues. Germline V CDR1 and CDR2: KGHSH, LQKENI. The V gene end was trimmed by 4 bases and the J gene end by 2 bases; junction bases not matched to a gene: 13. The CDR3 reads CASSLTGTGGQLPYEQYF. Here the CDR3 DNA reads TGTGCCAGCTCACTGACCGGGACAGGGGGGCAACTCCCCTACGAGCAGTACTTC.

The chain links TRBV7-2 to TRBJ2-2; 8 bases align to TRBD2. With 5 bases clipped from V and 6 bases from J, the junction kept 8 bases outside the gene matches. The CDR3 is 15 residues long. CDR1 is SGHTA, CDR2 FQGNSA, per germline. CDR3 nucleotides: TGTGCCAGCAGCCCCTTAGCGGGGCGGGCCGGGGAGCTGTTTTTT. Protein sequence: CASSPLAGRAGELFF.

The V gene is TRBV11-2, the J gene TRBJ2-5; a possible D gene is TRBD1 (6 bases). CDR1 and CDR2 from the germline V gene are SGHAT and FQNNGV. With 5 bases removed from V and 2 bases from J, the gap between germline ends came to 15 bases. The length of the CDR3 is 15 residues. CDR3 DNA: TGTGCCAGCAGCGCCCATACTGGACAGCAAGAGACCCAGTACTTC. Translated, it gives CASSAHTGQQETQYF.

The chain carries TRBV6-6 and TRBJ2-7; D is perhaps TRBD1 (5 bases). Looked up from germline, CDR1 is MNHNY and CDR2 is SVGAGI (reference sequence). The CDR3 sequence is 14 residues long. V was shortened by 4 bases and J by 7 bases, with 17 bases between the two germline ends. The CDR3 region has the DNA TGTGCCAGCAGTTCGGTGGGGCAGGGCAAAGAGCAGTACTTC. It codes for CASSSVGQGKEQYF.

V and J are TRBV4-1 and TRBJ2-5; 9 bases align to TRBD1. The J call is uncertain, as TRBJ2-7 better fits the DNA end. Germline V lookup: CDR1 MGHRA, CDR2 YSYEKL. The CDR3 is 15 amino acids. CDR3 nucleotide sequence: TGCGCCAGCAGCCAAGGTTCGGGACAGGGCTACGAGCAGTACTTC. Protein: CASSQGSGQGYEQYF.

V usage is TRBV15 and J usage is TRBJ2-1; 10 bases agree with TRBD1. This CDR3 comprises 16 residues. Germline lookup yields CDR1 LNHNV and CDR2 YYDKDF (reference sequence). The ends lost 5 bases at V and 7 bases at J; junction bases unmatched: 11. The CDR3, as DNA: TGTGCCACCAGCCGCCCGGGACAGGGGATTTCGAATGAGCAGTTCTTC. This sequence encodes CATSRPGQGISNEQFF. The full variable domain, in which reference TRBV15 and TRBJ2-1 provide the parts outside the CDR3, is DAMVIQNPRYQVTQFGKPVTLSCSQTLNHNVMYWYQQKSSQAPKLLFHYYDKDFNNEADTPDNFQSRRPNTSFCFLDIRSPGLGDTAMYLCATSRPGQGISNEQFFGPGTRLTVL.

The chain uses TRBV5-1 and TRBJ2-1; TRBD2 matches at 12 bases. The CDR3 runs to 17 residues. Unmatched junction bases numbered 8, after V lost 1 base and J lost 6 bases. Germline loops: CDR1 SGHRS, CDR2 YFSETQ. As DNA, the CDR3 is TGCGCCAGCAGCTTGAGACTAGCGGGAGAGGGTCGCAATGAGCAGTTCTTC. It is translated as CASSLRLAGEGRNEQFF.

V and J are TRBV25-1 and TRBJ2-3, with TRBD1 matching 7 bases. V was clipped by 5 bases and J by 5 bases; unmatched bases: 10. Germline assignment: CDR1 MGHDK and CDR2 SYGVNS. The CDR3 consists of 15 residues. The CDR3 region is CASSNSGTVGDTQYF. The DNA of the CDR3 is TGTGCCAGCAGTAACTCCGGGACAGTAGGAGATACGCAGTATTTT.

V usage is TRBV27 and J usage is TRBJ1-2; 8 bases fit TRBD1. The germline V gene has CDR1 MNHEY and CDR2 SMNVEV (reference sequence). CDR3 length equals 15 residues. V lost 5 bases, J lost 4 bases, and 9 bases stayed unmatched. The CDR3 region has the DNA TGTGCCAGCAGTGTAACGACAGGGGCCGGCTATGGCTACACCTTC. Its protein is CASSVTTGAGYGYTF.

The chain carries TRBV5-4 and TRBJ1-1, with a possible D match to TRBD1 (5 bases). V lost 4 bases and J 7 bases, leaving 8 bases between the germline ends. CDR1 and CDR2 from the germline V gene are SGHNT and YYREEE (reference sequence). There are 11 residues in the CDR3. This CDR3 reads CASSVRGEAFF. CDR3 bases: TGTGCCAGCAGCGTAAGGGGTGAAGCTTTCTTT. Together with reference TRBV5-4 and TRBJ1-1, the CDR3 gives the full variable domain: ETGVTQSPTHLIKTRGQQVTLRCSSQSGHNTVSWYQQALGQGPQFIFQYYREEENGRGNFPPRFSGLQFPNYSSELNVNALELDDSALYLCASSVRGEAFFGQGTRLTVV.

This clone came up once. V gene TRBV30 combines with J gene TRBJ2-5; 10 bases are a match to TRBD2. The CDR3 is made up of 19 amino acids. CDR1 and CDR2 from the germline V gene are GTSNPN and SVGIG (reference sequence). The trim removed 1 base at V and 5 bases at J, leaving 19 bases unmatched. The CDR3 region is CAWSEVFAVASGRGETQYF. CDR3 DNA: TGTGCCTGGAGTGAGGTGTTCGCTGTGGCTAGCGGGAGAGGGGAGACCCAGTACTTC.

Here the CDR3 reads CASPPRVYF. CDR3 coding DNA: TGTGCCAGCCCCCCCAGGGTATATTTT. The chain links TRBV27 to TRBJ1-3; D is possibly TRBD1 (5 bases). The germline CDR1 and CDR2 sequences are MNHEY and SMNVEV (reference sequence). CDR3 size: 9 residues. The V and J ends lost 8 bases and 14 bases respectively, with 10 bases between them.

In its sample, this clone was seen once. This chain links TRBV19 with TRBJ2-2, with 7 bases identical to TRBD2. The CDR3 extends over 14 amino acids. The V gene end was trimmed by 10 bases and the J gene end by 4 bases; junction bases not matched to a gene: 9. The V gene's germline CDR1 is LNHDA and CDR2 SQIVND (reference sequence). CDR3 region: CATSGGEGTGELFF. DNA of the CDR3: TGTGCCACTAGCGGAGGGGAGGGCACCGGGGAGCTGTTTTTT.

This clone was counted between two and nine times. V gene TRBV10-3 combines with J gene TRBJ2-7; possible D gene TRBD2, 6 bases. This CDR3 spans 14 amino acids. With 3 bases removed from V and 5 bases from J, the gap between germline ends came to 14 bases. Germline assignment: CDR1 ENHRY and CDR2 SYGVKD. The CDR3 here is CAISDPAGPHEQYF. In nucleotides, the CDR3 is TGTGCCATCAGTGACCCCGCGGGACCCCACGAGCAGTACTTC.

This clone was observed a single time. An end of the junction does not agree with germline; a read error may underlie this. The V and J genes are TRBV7-9 and TRBJ2-7, with TRBD2 matching over 11 bases. CDR3 size: 14 residues. Germline lookup yields CDR1 SEHNR and CDR2 FQNEAQ (reference sequence). The DNA for the CDR3 is TGTGCCAGCAGCAAAACTAGCGGGAGTTACGAGCAGTGCTTC. Translated: CASSKTSGSYEQCF.

This chain uses TRBV7-9 with TRBJ2-5; 9 positions agree with TRBD1. This CDR3 contains 15 residues. The germline gives CDR1 SEHNR, CDR2 FQNEAQ (reference sequence). J gave up 5 bases and V 1 base, and 5 bases lay outside the gene matches. CDR3 bases: TGTGCCAGCAGCTTAGAACAGGGGGCGGAGGAGACCCAGTACTTC. Encoded protein: CASSLEQGAEETQYF.

This chain joins TRBV20-1 and TRBJ2-3; D is ambiguous. This CDR3 is 10 amino acids long. The germline V and J ends were trimmed by 3 bases and 6 bases, with 4 bases remaining between them. Per the germline V gene, CDR1 is DFQATT and CDR2 is SNEGSKA (reference sequence). Written as DNA, the CDR3 is TGCAGTGCTAGCTATGATACGCAGTATTTT. It specifies CSASYDTQYF.

This clone occurred a few times. The chain links TRBV10-3 to TRBJ1-2; possibly TRBD1 for D (5 bases). Germline CDR1 and CDR2: ENHRY and SYGVKD. The CDR3 sequence is 14 residues long. V lost 3 bases and J lost 0, with 8 bases in between. The CDR3 bases are TGTGCCATCAGTGACCCAGGGTCTAACTATGGCTACACCTTC. Translation gives CAISDPGSNYGYTF.

The J gene is TRBJ2-7, the V gene TRBV7-8, with D possibly matching TRBD2 (5 bases). V was trimmed by 2 bases and J by 4 bases, leaving 9 bases between them. The germline gives CDR1 SGHVS, CDR2 FQNEAQ. There are 13 residues in the CDR3. CDR3 sequence: CASSLLPGYEQYF. The CDR3 DNA reads as TGTGCCAGCAGCTTATTGCCGGGATACGAGCAGTACTTC.

The chain couples TRBV11-1 to TRBJ1-1; D gene ambiguous. Per germline, CDR1 SGHAT and CDR2 FQDESV (reference sequence). Trimming left V 1 base short and J 1 base short, with 4 bases between. This CDR3 region has 13 residues. The CDR3: CASSLGQNTEAFF. The CDR3 DNA reads TGTGCCAGCAGCTTAGGGCAGAACACTGAAGCTTTCTTT.

The chain employs TRBV29-1 and TRBJ2-5, with TRBD2 identical over 7 bases. J was trimmed by 4 bases and V by 6 bases; bases with no gene match: 11. The CDR3 totals 14 residues. From germline, CDR1 is SQVTM and CDR2 ANQGSEA. The chain's CDR3 is CSVGPAGVGETQYF. The DNA for the CDR3 is TGCAGCGTAGGGCCCGCGGGGGTCGGAGAGACCCAGTACTTC. The complete variable domain, with remaining parts taken from reference TRBV29-1 and TRBJ2-5, reads SAVISQKPSRDICQRGTSLTIQCQVDSQVTMMFWYRQQPGQSLTLIATANQGSEATYESGFVIDKFPISRPNLTFSTLTVSNMSPEDSSIYLCSVGPAGVGETQYFGPGTRLLVL.